The source of this T cell receptor beta chain is a study of PD-1 blockade in classical Hodgkin lymphoma. Regarding the study as a whole: Reported baseline diversity: healthy donors highest, relapsed/refractory patients lowest. Undefined causes, possibly disease activity or prior therapy, underlie the repertoire differences.

Sample time point: newly diagnosed, previously untreated cHL patient sample. By magnetic negative selection, CD4+ T cells were purified from thawed PBMCs. Comparison samples consisted of PBMCs from newly diagnosed, untreated classical Hodgkin lymphoma. Trimming removed 7 bases from V and 2 bases from J, with 18 bases in between. CDR1 is MGHDK, CDR2 SYGVNS, per germline. This CDR3 is built from 16 residues. Points on this clone: The target antigen is unknown.

The data were produced by immunoSEQ multiplex PCR, yet TCRdb's version contains in-frame clones alone and is incomplete. Of about 30,000 clones listed, 88% are singletons. The specimen sequenced was CD4+ T cells from blood. The receptor comes from a human donor with classical Hodgkin lymphoma. V gene TRBV25-1 combines with J gene TRBJ2-1; D is possibly TRBD2 (7 bases). The CDR3 region is CASTPGGGSAYNEQFF. The CDR3 DNA reads TGTGCCAGCACCCCGGGGGGCGGGAGCGCCTACAATGAGCAGTTCTTC.